These T cell receptor beta chains were read from a single sample in a study of blood T cell repertoires in COVID-19. Measured with immunoSEQ multiplex PCR; TCRdb has only the in-frame clones, and not every one. This table has under 250,000 clones, roughly 86% appearing once. Sequences were obtained from peripheral blood. Every receptor here comes from a woman in her sixties who had recovered from COVID-19. Both conserved end residues are part of each CDR3. D genes are given only for firm matches. Expanded clones get a size class; other rows say once, few or many, or leave the size out.

14 | TRBD1 | TRBJ1-5 | - | TRBV6-6 | TGTGCCAGCATACAGGGGGCTGGCAATCAGCCCCAGCATTTT | CASIQGAGNQPQHF
13 | - | TRBJ1-5 | few | TRBV12-3/TRBV12-4 | TGTGCCAGCAGTTTAGTACCTATTCAGGGGTTGAATTTT | CASSLVPIQGLNF
15 | - | TRBJ2-7 | - | TRBV19 | TGTGCCACGCAACGAACAAGCGCGACTTCATCGGGGCAGTACTTC | CATQRTSATSSGQYF
14 | - | TRBJ2-7 | - | TRBV9 | TGTGCCAGCAGCCCCACGACTAGTCCCTACGAGCAGTACTTC | CASSPTTSPYEQYF
13 | - | TRBJ1-5 | - | TRBV12-3/TRBV12-4 | TGTGCCAGCAGTCCCAGGGAAGGTCAGCCCCAGCATTTT | CASSPREGQPQHF
16 | - | TRBJ1-3 | once | TRBV2 | TGTGCCAGCCGGGGGGCCTTGGACAGCTCTGGAAACACCATATATTTT | CASRGALDSSGNTIYF
15 | - | TRBJ2-5 | - | TRBV19 | TGTGCCAGTAGTCCCCTCGGCAGGGAGGAAGAGACCCAGTACTTC | CASSPLGREEETQYF
12 | - | TRBJ1-2 | - | TRBV28 | TGTGCCAGCAGACAGGACGGCCATGGCTACACCTTC | CASRQDGHGYTF
17 | TRBD1 | TRBJ1-2 | once | TRBV7-2 | TGTGCCAGCAGCTTAGAATTTGGGGACACAGGGGCTTCTGGCTACACCTTC | CASSLEFGDTGASGYTF
13 | TRBD1 | TRBJ2-7 | - | TRBV18 | TGTGCCAGCTCAGCGACAGGGGCCTACGAGCAGTACTTC | CASSATGAYEQYF
17 | - | TRBJ2-1 | - | TRBV5-8 | TGTGCCAGCAGCTCGAGGGGGGGCCTTTTCCCCTACAATGAGCAGTTCTTC | CASSSRGGLFPYNEQFF